These 18 T cell receptor beta chains came from one sample sequenced in a study of T cell changes during pregnancy in multiple sclerosis. Method: immunoSEQ multiplex PCR; TCRdb's copy keeps in-frame clones and lacks some. In the table there are fewer than 90,000 clones, 85% to 95% of which are singletons. This specimen consisted of peripheral blood, obtained in the first trimester of pregnancy. These receptors were obtained from a female donor with multiple sclerosis, enrolled in a pregnancy study.

This chain uses TRBV27 with TRBJ2-7, with 7 bases that match TRBD1. The CDR3 totals 15 residues. Germline V CDR1 and CDR2: MNHEY, SMNVEV (reference sequence). J gave up 3 bases and V 5 bases, and 10 bases lay outside the gene matches. The DNA of the CDR3 is TGTGCCAGCAGTGGGACCGGGACAGAAGACTACGAGCAGTACTTC. Translating it yields CASSGTGTEDYEQYF.

The chain joins TRBV15 to TRBJ2-7; D is possibly TRBD2 (6 bases). Deletions cut 3 bases from V and 7 bases from J, with 13 bases between. Germline V CDR1 and CDR2: LNHNV, YYDKDF (reference sequence). CDR3 size: 13 residues. Written as DNA, the CDR3 is TGTGCCACCAGCAGGGGAGGTCTACGAGAGCAGTACTTC. The encoded protein is CATSRGGLREQYF. Combining the CDR3 with reference TRBV15 and TRBJ2-7 gives the whole variable domain DAMVIQNPRYQVTQFGKPVTLSCSQTLNHNVMYWYQQKSSQAPKLLFHYYDKDFNNEADTPDNFQSRRPNTSFCFLDIRSPGLGDTAMYLCATSRGGLREQYFGPGTRLTVT.

The J gene is TRBJ2-3, the V gene TRBV5-1; tentatively, D is TRBD2 (6 bases). The CDR3 spans 15 residues. V was shortened by 3 bases and J by 0 bases, with 11 bases between the two germline ends. Germline V gives CDR1 SGHRS, CDR2 YFSETQ. The CDR3 reads CASSSSSASTDTQYF. CDR3 in DNA: TGCGCCAGCAGCTCCTCTAGCGCTAGCACAGATACGCAGTATTTT.

The genes are TRBV11-1 and TRBJ1-1, with D maybe TRBD1 (5 bases). The CDR3 loop spans 12 amino acids. The V end lost 8 bases, the J end lost 0 bases, and 7 bases lay between the germline ends. CDR1 and CDR2 from the germline V gene are SGHAT and FQDESV (reference sequence). As DNA, the CDR3 is TGTGCCAGCGGGGCTATGAACACTGAAGCTTTCTTT. This sequence encodes CASGAMNTEAFF.

The chain uses TRBV2 and TRBJ2-7, with TRBD1 as a possible D gene (6 bases). Per germline, CDR1 SNHLY and CDR2 FYNNEI. Trimming removed 6 bases at V and 3 bases at J, with 9 bases between. This CDR3 is 12 amino acids long. For the CDR3, the DNA is TGTGCCAGCAGGGACAGTAACTACGAGCAGTACTTC. The encoded protein is CASRDSNYEQYF. The whole variable domain, remainder taken from reference TRBV2 and TRBJ2-7, is EPEVTQTPSHQVTQMGQEVILRCVPISNHLYFYWYRQILGQKVEFLVSFYNNEISEKSEIFDDQFSVERPDGSNFTLKIRSTKLEDSAMYFCASRDSNYEQYFGPGTRLTVT.

The chain carries TRBV20-1 and TRBJ2-4; possible D gene TRBD1, 6 bases. CDR3 length: 11 residues. Trimming shortened V by 5 bases and J by 8 bases, and 10 bases separated the two germline ends. The germline CDR1 and CDR2 sequences are DFQATT and SNEGSKA (reference sequence). CDR3 nucleotide sequence: TGCAGTGCTTCGGACAGATACATTCAGTACTTC. This encodes CSASDRYIQYF.

The J gene is TRBJ2-6, the V gene TRBV4-3, with D unresolved. Deletions cut 6 bases from V and 4 bases from J, with 7 bases between. Per the germline V gene, CDR1 is LGHNA and CDR2 is YSLEER. The CDR3 runs 13 residues. Here the CDR3 DNA reads TGCGCCAGCAGGCCAGTCGGGGCCAACGTCCTGACTTTC. It codes for CASRPVGANVLTF.

This chain connects TRBV11-2 to TRBJ1-5; D might be TRBD1 (6 bases). There are 17 residues in the CDR3. Germline CDR1 is SGHAT and CDR2 is FQNNGV. Trimming left V 1 base short and J 3 bases short, with 16 bases between. The CDR3 nucleotides are TGTGCCAGCAGCTTAGGAGCTGGACAGACCGCCAATCAGCCCCAGCATTTT. This translates into CASSLGAGQTANQPQHF.

The rearrangement uses TRBV25-1 and TRBJ2-7; a possible D gene is TRBD1 (6 bases). The germline CDR1 and CDR2 sequences are MGHDK and SYGVNS. The length of the CDR3 is 14 residues. The V end lost 3 bases, the J end lost 5 bases, and 14 bases lay between the germline ends. CDR3 nucleotides: TGTGCCAGCAGTGATTGGGGACATACCCACGAGCAGTACTTC. Protein: CASSDWGHTHEQYF.

This clone occurred once. CDR3 residues: CASSLEAGGRHIQYF. The CDR3 nucleotides read TGTGCCAGCAGCTTAGAAGCGGGGGGACGACACATTCAGTACTTC. The V gene is TRBV7-2, the J gene TRBJ2-4; 9 nucleotides match TRBD2. The ends lost 1 base at V and 8 bases at J; junction bases unmatched: 6. This CDR3 contains 15 residues. Germline V CDR1 and CDR2: SGHTA, FQGNSA.

CDR3 residues: CASSQVRLAGVVSTDTQYF. The CDR3 DNA reads TGCGCCAGCAGCCAAGTTAGACTAGCGGGGGTCGTTAGCACAGATACGCAGTATTTT. The chain has TRBV4-3 and TRBJ2-3, with 12 bases that match TRBD2. The length of the CDR3 is 19 residues. Losses at the gene ends were 1 base for V and 0 bases for J; bases not matched to a gene: 8. Germline loops: CDR1 LGHNA, CDR2 YSLEER.

The V gene is TRBV28, the J gene TRBJ2-7, with TRBD2 matching 13 bases. The germline gives CDR1 MDHEN, CDR2 SYDVKM. The CDR3 is made up of 22 amino acids. The V segment lost 5 bases and the J segment 2 bases; nucleotides outside the gene matches: 24. CDR3 sequence: CASSPVTVEARTSGSSPYEQYF. CDR3 nucleotide sequence: TGTGCCAGCAGTCCGGTAACCGTAGAGGCCCGGACTAGCGGGAGTAGCCCCTACGAGCAGTACTTC.

This clone was observed a handful of times. This chain links TRBV6-1 with TRBJ1-6; D is perhaps TRBD1 (5 bases). The CDR3 is 15 residues long. V lost 7 bases and J lost 9, with 19 bases in between. Germline lookup yields CDR1 MNHNS and CDR2 SASEGT. The CDR3 loop reads CASTLTIQGSSPLHF. For the CDR3, the DNA is TGTGCCAGCACTCTCACCATCCAGGGATCTTCACCCCTCCACTTT.

This clone was detected once. This sequence joins TRBV5-4 and TRBJ1-1; 7 positions match TRBD1. The CDR3 is 14 amino acids. The J segment lost 3 bases and the V segment lost 2 bases, leaving 4 bases of the junction unmatched. Per the germline V gene, CDR1 is SGHNT and CDR2 is YYREEE (reference sequence). The CDR3 loop is CASSLGGRDTEAFF. As DNA, the CDR3 is TGTGCCAGCAGCTTAGGGGGCCGGGACACTGAAGCTTTCTTT.

The DNA for the CDR3 is TGCGCCAGCAGCCCCGGTCTGGCTAATGAAAAACTGTTTTTT. As protein: CASSPGLANEKLFF. The rearrangement links TRBV5-1 to TRBJ1-4; D is unresolved. The CDR3 totals 14 residues. Deletions cut 4 bases from V and 3 bases from J, with 10 bases between. CDR1 SGHRS and CDR2 YFSETQ come from the germline V gene.

The chain combines TRBV30 with TRBJ2-7; 8 positions match TRBD2. The germline V gene encodes CDR1 GTSNPN and CDR2 SVGIG (reference sequence). This CDR3 has 13 amino acids. V shed 4 bases, J shed 2 bases, and the junction held 4 bases outside the gene matches. The CDR3: CAWTRGGAYEQYF. The CDR3 nucleotides are TGTGCCTGGACTCGGGGGGGCGCCTACGAGCAGTACTTC. Complete variable domain (other parts from reference TRBV30 and TRBJ2-7): SQTIHQWPATLVQPVGSPLSLECTVEGTSNPNLYWYRQAAGRGLQLLFYSVGIGQISSEVPQNLSASRPQDRQFILSSKKLLLSDSGFYLCAWTRGGAYEQYFGPGTRLTVT.

The chain links TRBV19 to TRBJ1-1; TRBD1 agrees at 8 bases. The CDR3 length is 17 residues. The V segment lost 3 bases and the J segment 5 bases; nucleotides outside the gene matches: 14. The germline gives CDR1 LNHDA, CDR2 SQIVND (reference sequence). The CDR3 DNA reads TGTGCCAGTAGTATCGGCAGGGGGCTCGGGGTTCCGACTGAAGCTTTCTTT. Translating it yields CASSIGRGLGVPTEAFF.

This clone came up many times. V gene TRBV5-4 combines with J gene TRBJ1-1; 8 nucleotides align to TRBD1. This CDR3 is 15 amino acids long. Unmatched junction bases numbered 18, after V lost 6 bases and J lost 11 bases. Germline V gene data show CDR1 as SGHNT and CDR2 as YYREEE (reference sequence). The DNA for the CDR3 is TGTGCCAGCACCACGTTGGACAGGGACTTTGGTTTGGCTTTCTTT. Translating gives CASTTLDRDFGLAFF.